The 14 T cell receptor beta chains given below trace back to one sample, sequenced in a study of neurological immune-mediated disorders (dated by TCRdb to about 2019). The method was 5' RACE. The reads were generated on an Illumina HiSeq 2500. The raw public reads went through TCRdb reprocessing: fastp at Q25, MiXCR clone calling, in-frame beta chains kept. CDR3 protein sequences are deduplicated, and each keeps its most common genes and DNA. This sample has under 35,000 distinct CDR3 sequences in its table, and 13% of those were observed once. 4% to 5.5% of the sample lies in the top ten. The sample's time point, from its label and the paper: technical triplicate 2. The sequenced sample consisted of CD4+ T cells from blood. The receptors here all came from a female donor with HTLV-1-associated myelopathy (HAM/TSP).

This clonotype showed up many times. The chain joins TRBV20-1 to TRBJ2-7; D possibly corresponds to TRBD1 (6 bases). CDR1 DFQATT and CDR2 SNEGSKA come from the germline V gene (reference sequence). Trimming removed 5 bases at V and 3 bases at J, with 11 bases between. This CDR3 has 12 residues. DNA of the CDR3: TGCAGTGCTGTTATAGGGGGCTACGAGCAGTACTTC. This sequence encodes CSAVIGGYEQYF.

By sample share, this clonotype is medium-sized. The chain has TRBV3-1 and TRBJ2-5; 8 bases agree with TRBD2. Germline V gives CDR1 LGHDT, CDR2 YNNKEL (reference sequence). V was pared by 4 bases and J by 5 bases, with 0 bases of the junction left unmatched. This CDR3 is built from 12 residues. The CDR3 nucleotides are TGTGCCAGCAGCCCTAGCGGGGAGACCCAGTACTTC. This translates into CASSPSGETQYF.

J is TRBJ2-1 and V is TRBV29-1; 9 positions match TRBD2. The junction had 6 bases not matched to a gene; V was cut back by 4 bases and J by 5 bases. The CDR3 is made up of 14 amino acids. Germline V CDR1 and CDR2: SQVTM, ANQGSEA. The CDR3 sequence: CSVGRGRVDNEQFF. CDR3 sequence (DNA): TGCAGCGTTGGTCGCGGGAGGGTAGACAATGAGCAGTTCTTC.

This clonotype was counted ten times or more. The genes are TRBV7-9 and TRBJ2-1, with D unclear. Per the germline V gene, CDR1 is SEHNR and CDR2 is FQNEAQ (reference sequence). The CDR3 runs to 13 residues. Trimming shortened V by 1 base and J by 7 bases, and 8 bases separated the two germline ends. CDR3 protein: CASSLVQKNEQFF. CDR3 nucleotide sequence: TGTGCCAGCAGCTTAGTTCAGAAGAATGAGCAGTTCTTC.

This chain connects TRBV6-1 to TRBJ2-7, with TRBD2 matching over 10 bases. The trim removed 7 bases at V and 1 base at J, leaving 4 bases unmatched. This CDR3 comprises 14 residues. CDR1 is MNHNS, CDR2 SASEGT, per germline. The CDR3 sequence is CASTRTSGSYEQYF. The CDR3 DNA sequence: TGTGCCAGCACCCGGACTAGCGGATCCTACGAGCAGTACTTC.

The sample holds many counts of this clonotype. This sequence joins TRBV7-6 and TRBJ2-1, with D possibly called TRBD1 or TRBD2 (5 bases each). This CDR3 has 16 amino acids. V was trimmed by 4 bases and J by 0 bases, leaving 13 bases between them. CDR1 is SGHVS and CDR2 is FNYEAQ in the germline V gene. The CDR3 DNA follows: TGTGCCAGCAGCTCGGGACCGCCGAGCTCCTACAATGAGCAGTTCTTC. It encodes CASSSGPPSSYNEQFF.

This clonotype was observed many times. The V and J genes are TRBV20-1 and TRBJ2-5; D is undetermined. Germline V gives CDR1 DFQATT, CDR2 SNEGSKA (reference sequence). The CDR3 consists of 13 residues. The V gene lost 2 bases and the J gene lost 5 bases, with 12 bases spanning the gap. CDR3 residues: CSARWPFRETQYF. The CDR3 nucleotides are TGCAGTGCTAGATGGCCATTCCGGGAGACCCAGTACTTC.

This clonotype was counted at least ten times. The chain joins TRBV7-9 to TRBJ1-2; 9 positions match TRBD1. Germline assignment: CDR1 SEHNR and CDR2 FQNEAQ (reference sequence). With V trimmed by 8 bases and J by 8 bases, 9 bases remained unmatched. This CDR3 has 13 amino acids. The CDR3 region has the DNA TGTGCCAGCTTGGACAGGGGACAACTGGGCTACACCTTC. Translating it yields CASLDRGQLGYTF.

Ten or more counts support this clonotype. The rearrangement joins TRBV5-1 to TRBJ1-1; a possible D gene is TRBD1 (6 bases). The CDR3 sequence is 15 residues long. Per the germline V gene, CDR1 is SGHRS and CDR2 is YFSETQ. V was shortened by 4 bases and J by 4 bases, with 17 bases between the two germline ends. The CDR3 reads CASSGLGGVSTEAFF. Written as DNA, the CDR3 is TGCGCCAGCAGCGGATTGGGGGGCGTGAGCACTGAAGCTTTCTTT.

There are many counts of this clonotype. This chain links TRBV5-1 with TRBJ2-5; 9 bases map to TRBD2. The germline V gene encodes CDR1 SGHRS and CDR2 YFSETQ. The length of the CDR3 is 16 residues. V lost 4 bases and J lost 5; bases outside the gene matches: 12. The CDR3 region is CASSTLSGSGGETQYF. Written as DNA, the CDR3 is TGCGCCAGCAGCACCCTTAGCGGGAGTGGCGGGGAGACCCAGTACTTC.

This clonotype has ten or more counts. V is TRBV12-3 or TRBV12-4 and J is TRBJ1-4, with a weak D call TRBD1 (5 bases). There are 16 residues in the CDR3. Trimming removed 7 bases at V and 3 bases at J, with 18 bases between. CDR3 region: CASKGPGAVANEKLFF. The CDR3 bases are TGTGCCAGCAAGGGCCCCGGGGCGGTGGCTAATGAAAAACTGTTTTTT.

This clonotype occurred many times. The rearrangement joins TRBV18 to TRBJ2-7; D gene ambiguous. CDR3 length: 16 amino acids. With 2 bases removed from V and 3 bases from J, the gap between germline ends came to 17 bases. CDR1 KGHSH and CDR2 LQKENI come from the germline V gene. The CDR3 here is CASSPFGAADFYEQYF. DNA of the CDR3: TGTGCCAGCTCACCATTTGGCGCGGCCGATTTCTACGAGCAGTACTTC.

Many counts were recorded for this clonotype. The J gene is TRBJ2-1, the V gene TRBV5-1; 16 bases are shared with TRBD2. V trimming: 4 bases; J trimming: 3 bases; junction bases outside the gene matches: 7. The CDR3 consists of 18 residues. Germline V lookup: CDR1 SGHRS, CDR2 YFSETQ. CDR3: CASSPGLAGGPNYNEQFF. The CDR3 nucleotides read TGCGCCAGCAGCCCGGGACTAGCGGGAGGGCCCAACTACAATGAGCAGTTCTTC.

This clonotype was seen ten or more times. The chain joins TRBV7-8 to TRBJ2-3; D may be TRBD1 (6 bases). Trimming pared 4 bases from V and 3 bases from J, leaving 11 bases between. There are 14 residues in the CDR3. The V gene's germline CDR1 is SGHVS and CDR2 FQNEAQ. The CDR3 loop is CASSYRTATDTQYF. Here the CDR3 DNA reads TGTGCCAGCAGCTATCGGACAGCGACAGATACGCAGTATTTT. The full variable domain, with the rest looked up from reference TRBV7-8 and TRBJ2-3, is GAGVSQSPRYKVAKRGQDVALRCDPISGHVSLFWYQQALGQGPEFLTYFQNEAQLDKSGLPSDRFFAERPEGSVSTLKIQRTQQEDSAVYLCASSYRTATDTQYFGPGTRLTVL.